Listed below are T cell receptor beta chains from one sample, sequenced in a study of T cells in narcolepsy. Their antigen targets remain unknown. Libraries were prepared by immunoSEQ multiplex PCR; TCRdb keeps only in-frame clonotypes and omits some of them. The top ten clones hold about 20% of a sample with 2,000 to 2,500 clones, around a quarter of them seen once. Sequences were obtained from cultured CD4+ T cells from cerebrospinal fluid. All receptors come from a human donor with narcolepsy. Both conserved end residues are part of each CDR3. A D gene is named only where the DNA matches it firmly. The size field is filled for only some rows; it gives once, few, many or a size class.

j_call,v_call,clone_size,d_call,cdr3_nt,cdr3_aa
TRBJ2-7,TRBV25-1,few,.,TGTGCCAGCAGCTCGGTCAGGGGAGGCGAGCAGTACTTC,CASSSVRGGEQYF
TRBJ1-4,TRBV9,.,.,TGTGCCAGCCGCGCCCGGGGGGTCCGGGGTGAAAAACTGTTTTTT,CASRARGVRGEKLFF
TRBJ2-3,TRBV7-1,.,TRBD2,TGTGCCAGCACCTTCCTCAGCGGGAGGCCAGATACGCAGTATTTT,CASTFLSGRPDTQYF
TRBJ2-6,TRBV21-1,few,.,TGTCCCAGCAGCGACAAAAGCGACCCTGGGGCCAACGTCCTGACTTTC,CPSSDKSDPGANVLTF
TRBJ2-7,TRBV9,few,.,TGTGCCAGCAGCCATAACTTAGTGGGGGAGCAGTACTTC,CASSHNLVGEQYF
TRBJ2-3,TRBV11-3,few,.,TGTGCCAGCAGCTTTGGGGGAGGTGTGGATACGCAGTATTTT,CASSFGGGVDTQYF
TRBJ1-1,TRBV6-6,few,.,TGTGCCAGAATGGGACTTTTTAACACTGAAGCTTTCTTT,CARMGLFNTEAFF
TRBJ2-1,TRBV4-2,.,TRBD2,TGTGCCAGCAGCCAAGTAGTAGCGGGAGAGGTCCCCTACAATGAGCAGTTCTTC,CASSQVVAGEVPYNEQFF
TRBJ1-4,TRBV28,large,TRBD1,TGTGCCAGCAGTTTGCCGGGACAGGGGGGGAATGAAAAACTGTTTTTT,CASSLPGQGGNEKLFF
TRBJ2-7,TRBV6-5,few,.,TGTGCCAGCAGTGTATCGGGCCTCTCCTACGAGCAGTACTTC,CASSVSGLSYEQYF
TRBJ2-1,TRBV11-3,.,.,TGTGCCAGCGCAGGGGGGGAAGGGCAGTTCTTC,CASAGGEGQFF
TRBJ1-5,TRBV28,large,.,TGTGCCAGCAGAGGAGGGGGGAGCAATCAGCCCCAGCATTTT,CASRGGGSNQPQHF
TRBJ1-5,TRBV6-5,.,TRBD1,TGTGCCATCAGTTCGGACAGGTTAGGGGTAGGGCCCCAGCATTTT,CAISSDRLGVGPQHF
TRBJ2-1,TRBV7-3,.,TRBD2,TGTGCCAGCAGCCGACTAGCGGGAGGTGTAGGTGAGCAGTTCTTC,CASSRLAGGVGEQFF
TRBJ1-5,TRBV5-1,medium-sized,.,TGCGCCAGCAGCTTAGAAGGCGGGCAGCCCCAGCATTTT,CASSLEGGQPQHF
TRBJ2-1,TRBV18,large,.,TGTGCCAGCTCACCACCAGGCGGCGGGGAAGAATCCTACAATGAGCAGTTCTTC,CASSPPGGGEESYNEQFF
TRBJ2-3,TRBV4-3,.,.,TGCGCCATCATCCAAGGTCCGTTCTCTAGCACAGATACGCAGTATTTT,CAIIQGPFSSTDTQYF
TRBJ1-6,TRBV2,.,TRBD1,TGTGCCAGCAGTCGACAGGGGGTCTATAATTCACCCCTCCACTTT,CASSRQGVYNSPLHF
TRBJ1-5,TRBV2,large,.,TGTGCCAGCAGTGAGGCACAGGACCCCATCAAACCCCAGCATTTT,CASSEAQDPIKPQHF
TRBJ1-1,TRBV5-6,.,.,TGTGCCAGCAGTCGCAACAGGGCCCCAAACACTGAAGCTTTCTTT,CASSRNRAPNTEAFF
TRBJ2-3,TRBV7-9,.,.,TGTGCCAGCAGGCGCAGGGGGGGGCCTCTCACAGATACGCAGTATTTT,CASRRRGGPLTDTQYF
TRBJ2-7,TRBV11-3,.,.,TGTGCCAGCAGTGGGGGGTTTCCCTACGAGCAGTACTTC,CASSGGFPYEQYF
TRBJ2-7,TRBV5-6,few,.,TGTGCCAGCAGCCGGGGGCCATTTGGGGGCGAGCAGTACTTC,CASSRGPFGGEQYF
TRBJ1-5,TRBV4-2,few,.,TGTGCCAGCAGCTGGAGACCCTCTGACAATCAGCCCCAGCATTTT,CASSWRPSDNQPQHF
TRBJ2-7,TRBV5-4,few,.,TGTGCCAGCAGCTTGGCTGGCGGGACGTACGAGCAGTACTTC,CASSLAGGTYEQYF
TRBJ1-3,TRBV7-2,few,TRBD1,TGTGCCAGCAGCTTGACAGGGACCACCTCTGGAAACACCATATATTTT,CASSLTGTTSGNTIYF
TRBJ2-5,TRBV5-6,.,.,TGTGCCAGCAGTTACGTTGCCCCCGAGGAGACCCAGTACTTC,CASSYVAPEETQYF
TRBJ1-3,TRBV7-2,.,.,TGTGCCAGAAGCTTGTTAGGAACCCACTCTGGAAACACCATATATTTT,CARSLLGTHSGNTIYF
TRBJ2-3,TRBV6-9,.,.,TGTGCCAGCAGTTACGACGCGGCGGATACGCAGTATTTT,CASSYDAADTQYF
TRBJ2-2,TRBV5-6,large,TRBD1,TGTGCCAGCAGCTTGAGGGGGACAGGGAGAACCGGGGAGCTGTTTTTT,CASSLRGTGRTGELFF
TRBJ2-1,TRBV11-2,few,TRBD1,TGTGCCAGCAGTTCGACAGGGGTGGAGCAGTTCTTC,CASSSTGVEQFF
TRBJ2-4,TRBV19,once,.,TGTGCCAGTAGTTCCCCGACAGGGAGGGACATTCAGTACTTC,CASSSPTGRDIQYF
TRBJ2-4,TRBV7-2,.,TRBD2,TGTGCCAGCGGCCGGGGGGGGGAAAACATTCAGTACTTC,CASGRGGENIQYF
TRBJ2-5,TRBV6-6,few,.,TGTGCCAGCAGCTTAAGGTTAGGGCGGGAGACCCAGTACTTC,CASSLRLGRETQYF
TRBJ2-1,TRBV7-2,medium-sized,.,TGTGCCAGCAGCTGGAAGGGCCTCAATGAGCAGTTCTTC,CASSWKGLNEQFF
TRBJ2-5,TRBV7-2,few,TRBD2,TGTGCCAGCAGCTCTAGCGGGAGTGGGGAGACCCAGTACTTC,CASSSSGSGETQYF
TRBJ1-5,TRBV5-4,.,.,TGCGCCAGCAGCCAAGATCTGGGGAATCAGCCCCAGCATTTT,CASSQDLGNQPQHF
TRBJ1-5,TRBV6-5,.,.,TGTGCCAGCAGAATACACGGAGGTAATCAGCCCCAGCATTTT,CASRIHGGNQPQHF
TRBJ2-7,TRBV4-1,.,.,TGTGCCAGCAGCACAGGTTCCTACGAGCAGTACTTC,CASSTGSYEQYF
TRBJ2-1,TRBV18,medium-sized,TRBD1,TGTGCCAGCTCACCGATGGACAGGGGGCGGCTAAATGAGCAGTTCTTC,CASSPMDRGRLNEQFF
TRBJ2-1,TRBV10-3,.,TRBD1,TGTGCCTCAGGGGGAAATAGCTCCTACAATGAGCAGTTCTTC,CASGGNSSYNEQFF
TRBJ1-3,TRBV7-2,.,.,TGTGCCAGCAGCCGAGACAGTACCGGAAACACCATATATTTT,CASSRDSTGNTIYF
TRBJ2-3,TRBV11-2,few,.,TGTGCCAGCAGCACTAGAGGGGGAGATACGCAGTATTTT,CASSTRGGDTQYF
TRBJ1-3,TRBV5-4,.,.,TGTGCCAGCAGCTTAGCCCCCGGGGTTGGAAACACCATATATTTT,CASSLAPGVGNTIYF
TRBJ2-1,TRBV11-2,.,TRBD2,TGTGCCAGCAGCCGGACTAGCGGGGGTAATGAGCAGTTCTTC,CASSRTSGGNEQFF
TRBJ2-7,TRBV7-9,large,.,TGTGCCAGCAGGGCGACGACCTACGAGCAGTACTTC,CASRATTYEQYF
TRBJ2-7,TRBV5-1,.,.,TGCGCCAGCAGCTTGGATGGACTCGACAGTTCCTACGAGCAGTACTTC,CASSLDGLDSSYEQYF
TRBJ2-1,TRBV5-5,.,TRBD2,TGTGCCAGCAGCCAAGTAGTAGCGGGAGAGGTCCCCTACAATGAGCAGTTCTTC,CASSQVVAGEVPYNEQFF
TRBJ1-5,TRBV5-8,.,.,TGCGCCAGCAGCCAAGATCTGGGGAATCAGCCCCAGCATTTT,CASSQDLGNQPQHF
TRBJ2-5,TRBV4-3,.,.,TGCTCCAGCAGCCATCAGACAGTGACCCAAGAGACCCAGTACTTC,CSSSHQTVTQETQYF
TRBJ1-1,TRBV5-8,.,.,TGTGCCAGCAGCTTGGATTGGGGCCCTGAAGCTTTCTTT,CASSLDWGPEAFF
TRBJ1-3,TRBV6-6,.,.,TGTGCCAGCAGTTTCTCTGGAAACTACATATATTTT,CASSFSGNYIYF